This entry lists 3 T cell receptor beta chains sequenced from one sample in a study of OX40 agonist ivuxolimab in advanced cancers. Assay: immunoSEQ multiplex PCR; the TCRdb copy retains only in-frame clones and omits some. Among about 67,000 clones, approximately 90% were seen once, and the ten largest hold 2.2%. The sample consisted of CD4+ or CD8+ T cells sorted from blood, taken in a trial of the OX40 agonist ivuxolimab. The source of these receptors is an adult with an advanced solid tumor such as melanoma, head and neck, liver or kidney cancer.

The rearrangement uses TRBV11-2 and TRBJ2-2; no reliable D call. This CDR3 contains 15 residues. CDR1 is SGHAT, CDR2 FQNNGV, per germline. The ends were cut back, 2 bases at V and 2 bases at J, with 9 bases in the middle. CDR3 sequence (DNA): TGTGCCAGCAGCTTACGGTCAGCAAACACCGGGGAGCTGTTTTTT. Amino acids: CASSLRSANTGELFF. The complete variable domain, with remaining parts taken from reference TRBV11-2 and TRBJ2-2, reads EAGVAQSPRYKIIEKRQSVAFWCNPISGHATLYWYQQILGQGPKLLIQFQNNGVVDDSQLPKDRFSAERLKGVDSTLKIQPAKLEDSAVYLCASSLRSANTGELFFGEGSRLTVL.

The chain joins TRBV7-8 to TRBJ2-7; 9 bases align to TRBD2. Germline V gene lookup returns CDR1 SGHVS and CDR2 FQNEAQ. The CDR3 is 14 amino acids. Unmatched junction bases numbered 10, after V lost 7 bases and J lost 6 bases. The CDR3 here is CASNSAGGPSEQYF. As DNA, the CDR3 is TGTGCCAGCAACTCTGCGGGAGGGCCCAGCGAGCAGTACTTC. Looking up the rest from reference TRBV7-8 and TRBJ2-7 gives the full variable domain: GAGVSQSPRYKVAKRGQDVALRCDPISGHVSLFWYQQALGQGPEFLTYFQNEAQLDKSGLPSDRFFAERPEGSVSTLKIQRTQQEDSAVYLCASNSAGGPSEQYFGPGTRLTVT.

The chain has TRBV7-6 and TRBJ2-5; 13 bases fit TRBD2. CDR3 length: 16 amino acids. The V segment lost 5 bases and the J segment 2 bases; nucleotides outside the gene matches: 5. Germline loops: CDR1 SGHVS, CDR2 FNYEAQ. The CDR3 sequence is CASSAWTSGSQETQYF. As DNA, the CDR3 is TGTGCCAGCAGCGCATGGACTAGCGGGAGTCAAGAGACCCAGTACTTC.